The rows below give T cell receptor beta chains drawn from one sample of a study of CD8 T cells in Susac syndrome. TCRdb redid the calling of the immunoSEQ multiplex PCR reads with MiXCR, one entry per CDR3 protein. The table records 110,000 to 150,000 distinct CDR3 sequences, roughly 95% of them present only once. The sample consisted of CD4+ T cells from PBMCs. The source of these receptors is a human donor with Susac syndrome. CDR3s include the opening cysteine and the closing phenylalanine or tryptophan. Fields, in order: D gene, clone size, J gene, V gene, CDR3 protein, CDR3 DNA. D genes are given only for firm matches. Clone size is shown for a subset of rows, as once, few, many or a class of expanded clone.

TRBD1	-	TRBJ2-7	TRBV9	CASSGTGAEQYF	TGTGCCAGCAGCGGGACAGGGGCCGAGCAGTACTTC
TRBD2	-	TRBJ2-2	TRBV5-1	CASSIRGDVAGELFF	TGCGCCAGCAGCATCCGGGGGGACGTGGCCGGGGAGCTGTTTTTT
TRBD2	-	TRBJ2-3	TRBV5-1	CASSFGLDSDTQYF	TGCGCCAGCAGCTTCGGACTAGACTCAGATACGCAGTATTTT
-	-	TRBJ2-2	TRBV5-1	CASSLGETGELFF	TGCGCCAGCAGCTTGGGGGAAACCGGGGAGCTGTTTTTT
-	-	TRBJ2-1	TRBV7-2	CASSSGRNNEQFF	TGTGCCAGCAGCTCAGGGAGGAACAATGAGCAGTTCTTC
-	-	TRBJ2-6	TRBV2	CASMQVRRTSGANVLTF	TGTGCCAGCATGCAGGTTCGGAGAACCTCTGGGGCCAACGTCCTGACTTTC
-	-	TRBJ1-2	TRBV9	CASSVDLGFYGYTF	TGTGCCAGCAGCGTGGACTTGGGGTTCTATGGCTACACCTTC
-	-	TRBJ2-1	TRBV5-6	CASSSPKGPYNEQFF	TGTGCCAGCAGCTCCCCAAAGGGCCCATACAATGAGCAGTTCTTC
-	-	TRBJ1-4	TRBV20-1	CSATRQALREKLFF	TGCAGTGCTACCAGACAGGCACTCCGTGAAAAACTGTTTTTT
-	-	TRBJ2-5	TRBV6-5	CASSPALETQYF	TGTGCCAGCAGCCCCGCCCTTGAGACCCAGTACTTC
-	-	TRBJ2-7	TRBV6-5	CASSYRLETRYEQYF	TGTGCCAGCAGTTATCGCCTAGAAACCCGCTACGAGCAGTACTTC
-	-	TRBJ2-5	TRBV28	CATASRPGTQYF	TGTGCCACCGCCAGCCGCCCTGGGACCCAGTACTTC
TRBD2	-	TRBJ2-7	TRBV3-1	CASSQRTSEQYF	TGTGCCAGCAGCCAACGGACTAGCGAGCAGTACTTC
TRBD2	-	TRBJ2-7	TRBV7-9	CASSLSGGGSYEQYF	TGTGCCAGCAGCCTTTCGGGAGGCGGCTCCTACGAGCAGTACTTC
-	-	TRBJ2-1	TRBV25-1	CASSEFRTPEQFF	TGTGCCAGCAGTGAATTTAGGACGCCGGAGCAGTTCTTC
-	once	TRBJ1-5	TRBV19	CASSIASLSNQPQHF	TGTGCCAGTAGTATAGCAAGCCTTAGCAATCAGCCCCAGCATTTT
-	-	TRBJ2-2	TRBV11-2	CASSYATQGGNPGELFF	TGTGCCAGCAGCTACGCAACGCAGGGCGGGAATCCCGGGGAGCTGTTTTTT
-	-	TRBJ2-5	TRBV29-1	CSARDTNQETQYF	TGCAGCGCCAGGGACACCAACCAAGAGACCCAGTACTTC
-	once	TRBJ1-6	TRBV5-1	CASSLQGRSPLHF	TGCGCCAGCAGCTTGCAGGGTCGGTCACCCCTCCACTTT
-	-	TRBJ2-7	TRBV28	CASDTGSYEQYF	TGTGCCAGCGACACAGGCTCCTACGAGCAGTACTTC
-	once	TRBJ1-2	TRBV4-1	CASSQEQGPYGYTF	TGCGCCAGCAGCCAAGAGCAGGGGCCCTATGGCTACACCTTC
-	-	TRBJ2-5	TRBV2	CASGGVGETQYF	TGTGCCAGCGGAGGCGTGGGGGAGACCCAGTACTTC
TRBD1	-	TRBJ1-1	TRBV11-2	CASHLDRANTEAFF	TGTGCCAGCCACCTGGACAGGGCGAACACTGAAGCTTTCTTT
TRBD1	-	TRBJ2-7	TRBV6-6	CASGTGDPYEQYF	TGTGCCAGCGGGACAGGGGATCCCTACGAGCAGTACTTC
-	once	TRBJ1-2	TRBV19	CASRSGGVYGYTF	TGTGCCAGTCGTTCCGGGGGTGTCTATGGCTACACCTTC
-	-	TRBJ2-7	TRBV10-3	CAIRAQDNEQYF	TGTGCCATCAGAGCACAGGATAACGAGCAGTACTTC
-	-	TRBJ2-5	TRBV20-1	CSASIQAVRETQYF	TGCAGTGCTAGTATTCAGGCCGTGCGAGAGACCCAGTACTTC
-	-	TRBJ1-2	TRBV3-1	CASSQDILGVDYGYTF	TGTGCCAGCAGCCAAGATATTTTGGGGGTCGACTATGGCTACACCTTC
-	-	TRBJ2-2	TRBV14	CASSQGGGELFF	TGTGCCAGCAGCCAAGGCGGCGGGGAGCTGTTTTTT
-	once	TRBJ2-1	TRBV12-3/TRBV12-4	CASNRLGNGEQFF	TGTGCCAGCAACCGACTAGGGAACGGTGAGCAGTTCTTC